The subject of this entry is one T cell receptor (beta chain). Its matching antigen is unknown. The data belong to a study of PD-1 blockade in classical Hodgkin lymphoma. Study background: Treatment was intravenous nivolumab, 3 mg/kg every 2 weeks, until progression.

All the patients suffered relapse after autologous stem cell transplantation, and brentuximab vedotin exposure differed. By magnetic negative selection, CD4+ T cells were purified from thawed PBMCs. General study points: Reports indicated that newly diagnosed patients had lower baseline TCR diversity than healthy donors did.

Some clones are missing from TCRdb's copy, which holds only in-frame ones; the method was immunoSEQ multiplex PCR. The sample lists 25,000 to 30,000 clones; about three quarters were seen once. CDR1 and CDR2 (germline): SGHRS, YFSETQ. The CDR3 runs 14 residues. Trimming shortened V by 0 bases and J by 1 base, and 7 bases separated the two germline ends. This specimen was CD4+ T cells from blood, taken at baseline. The origin of this receptor is a human donor with classical Hodgkin lymphoma. The rearrangement uses TRBV5-1 and TRBJ1-2; the D is unclear. The CDR3 loop reads CASSLVAGNYGYTF. CDR3 sequence (DNA): TGCGCCAGCAGCTTGGTCGCAGGTAACTATGGCTACACCTTC. The whole variable domain, filled in from reference TRBV5-1 and TRBJ1-2, reads KAGVTQTPRYLIKTRGQQVTLSCSPISGHRSVSWYQQTPGQGLQFLFEYFSETQRNKGNFPGRFSGRQFSNSRSEMNVSTLELGDSALYLCASSLVAGNYGYTFGSGTRLTVV.